The rows below give T cell receptor beta chains drawn from one sample of a study of cytomegalovirus exposure and HLA in healthy donors. The repertoire was sequenced with immunoSEQ multiplex PCR; TCRdb's copy has only in-frame clones and lacks some. The sample lists roughly 170,000 clones, around 84% occurring once. The sequencing input was PBMCs. These receptor sequences come from a girl aged 2-10 years in good health and CMV-seropositive. Both conserved end residues are part of each CDR3. The order of the fields is clone size, J gene, D gene, V gene, CDR3 protein, CDR3 DNA. The D gene is left open where the match is weak. The size field is filled for only some rows; it gives once, few, many or a size class.

abundance: NA; j_gene: TRBJ1-1; d_gene: TRBD1; v_gene: TRBV2; CDR3aa: CASRQTGENEAFF; CDR3nt: TGTGCCAGCAGACAGACAGGGGAAAATGAAGCTTTCTTT
abundance: NA; j_gene: TRBJ2-5; d_gene: NA; v_gene: TRBV5-6; CDR3aa: CASSFIRETMETQYF; CDR3nt: TGTGCCAGCAGCTTTATTCGGGAGACTATGGAGACCCAGTACTTC
abundance: NA; j_gene: TRBJ2-1; d_gene: NA; v_gene: TRBV10-3; CDR3aa: CAISDGKRQNEQFF; CDR3nt: TGTGCCATCAGTGATGGAAAGCGGCAGAATGAGCAGTTCTTC
abundance: few; j_gene: TRBJ2-7; d_gene: NA; v_gene: TRBV6-5; CDR3aa: CASSYSTEGYEQYF; CDR3nt: TGTGCCAGCAGTTACTCGACGGAGGGTTACGAGCAGTACTTC
abundance: NA; j_gene: TRBJ2-7; d_gene: NA; v_gene: TRBV6-1; CDR3aa: CAITQGIYEQYF; CDR3nt: TGTGCCATCACACAGGGTATCTACGAGCAGTACTTC
abundance: NA; j_gene: TRBJ2-5; d_gene: NA; v_gene: TRBV28; CDR3aa: CASGPTGTSSRETQYF; CDR3nt: TGTGCCAGCGGCCCGACAGGGACTTCAAGTCGAGAGACCCAGTACTTC
abundance: few; j_gene: TRBJ1-5; d_gene: NA; v_gene: TRBV2; CDR3aa: CASSPDRIYQPQHF; CDR3nt: TGTGCCAGCAGTCCTGACAGGATTTATCAGCCCCAGCATTTT
abundance: NA; j_gene: TRBJ1-5; d_gene: NA; v_gene: TRBV12-5; CDR3aa: CASGLRAGGEAQHF; CDR3nt: TGTGCTAGTGGTTTGCGGGCAGGAGGGGAGGCCCAGCATTTT
abundance: NA; j_gene: TRBJ2-3; d_gene: TRBD2; v_gene: TRBV29-1; CDR3aa: CSVVLAGWIDTQYF; CDR3nt: TGCAGCGTTGTACTAGCGGGGTGGATAGATACGCAGTATTTT
abundance: NA; j_gene: TRBJ1-2; d_gene: NA; v_gene: TRBV28; CDR3aa: CASSIRGTNYGYTF; CDR3nt: TGTGCCAGCAGTATAAGGGGGACCAACTATGGCTACACCTTC
abundance: NA; j_gene: TRBJ1-5; d_gene: NA; v_gene: TRBV10-3; CDR3aa: CAISDQDLQPQHF; CDR3nt: TGTGCCATCTCTGACCAGGACTTACAGCCCCAGCATTTT
abundance: NA; j_gene: TRBJ2-6; d_gene: NA; v_gene: TRBV5-4; CDR3aa: CASRASGANVLTF; CDR3nt: TGTGCCAGCCGCGCATCGGGGGCCAACGTCCTGACTTTC
abundance: NA; j_gene: TRBJ2-3; d_gene: NA; v_gene: TRBV25-1; CDR3aa: CASSEGLVDMGRTDTQYF; CDR3nt: TGTGCCAGCAGTGAAGGTTTGGTGGACATGGGGCGGACAGATACGCAGTATTTT
abundance: NA; j_gene: TRBJ2-5; d_gene: TRBD2; v_gene: TRBV4-1; CDR3aa: CASSQEGLAGDETQYF; CDR3nt: TGCGCCAGCAGCCAAGAAGGGCTAGCGGGAGATGAGACCCAGTACTTC
abundance: NA; j_gene: TRBJ1-2; d_gene: TRBD1; v_gene: TRBV5-1; CDR3aa: CASSSDRGNYGYTF; CDR3nt: TGCGCCAGCAGCAGTGACAGGGGCAACTATGGCTACACCTTC
abundance: NA; j_gene: TRBJ2-7; d_gene: NA; v_gene: TRBV6-1; CDR3aa: CASSERWGVSSYEQYF; CDR3nt: TGTGCCAGCAGCGAACGTTGGGGGGTGTCCTCCTACGAGCAGTACTTC
abundance: NA; j_gene: TRBJ2-1; d_gene: TRBD2; v_gene: TRBV9; CDR3aa: CASSDGGRRINEQFF; CDR3nt: TGTGCCAGCAGCGACGGCGGGAGGCGAATCAATGAGCAGTTCTTC
abundance: NA; j_gene: TRBJ2-7; d_gene: TRBD2; v_gene: TRBV5-4; CDR3aa: CASSPSSSGGVHEQYF; CDR3nt: TGTGCCAGCAGCCCGTCGTCTAGCGGGGGGGTACACGAGCAGTACTTC
abundance: few; j_gene: TRBJ2-6; d_gene: TRBD2; v_gene: TRBV2; CDR3aa: CASRYERENGANVLTF; CDR3nt: TGTGCCAGCAGGTACGAGCGGGAGAACGGGGCCAACGTCCTGACTTTC
abundance: NA; j_gene: TRBJ2-2; d_gene: NA; v_gene: TRBV27; CDR3aa: CASAPVGRLYGELFF; CDR3nt: TGTGCCAGCGCCCCCGTGGGGAGGCTGTACGGGGAGCTGTTTTTT
abundance: NA; j_gene: TRBJ1-2; d_gene: TRBD1; v_gene: TRBV7-2; CDR3aa: CASSLGKGQGPYTF; CDR3nt: TGTGCCAGCAGCTTAGGAAAGGGACAGGGTCCCTACACCTTC
abundance: NA; j_gene: TRBJ1-5; d_gene: NA; v_gene: TRBV5-5; CDR3aa: CASSPEGGEHQPQHF; CDR3nt: TGTGCCAGCAGCCCCGAGGGTGGGGAGCACCAGCCCCAGCATTTT
abundance: once; j_gene: TRBJ2-7; d_gene: NA; v_gene: TRBV29-1; CDR3aa: CSVVPDTVYEQYF; CDR3nt: TGCAGCGTTGTCCCGGACACCGTCTACGAGCAGTACTTC
abundance: NA; j_gene: TRBJ1-1; d_gene: NA; v_gene: TRBV19; CDR3aa: CASSIAPRQVMNTEAFF; CDR3nt: TGTGCCAGTAGTATAGCCCCTCGACAGGTGATGAACACTGAAGCTTTCTTT
abundance: NA; j_gene: TRBJ2-2; d_gene: NA; v_gene: TRBV29-1; CDR3aa: CSLRGNTGELFF; CDR3nt: TGCAGCCTCAGGGGCAACACCGGGGAGCTGTTTTTT
abundance: NA; j_gene: TRBJ2-3; d_gene: TRBD1; v_gene: TRBV7-3; CDR3aa: CASSSWTGGRNTQYF; CDR3nt: TGTGCCAGCAGCAGTTGGACAGGGGGTAGGAATACGCAGTATTTT
abundance: NA; j_gene: TRBJ1-4; d_gene: NA; v_gene: TRBV9; CDR3aa: CASSAETGRANEKLFF; CDR3nt: TGTGCCAGCAGCGCGGAGACAGGCCGGGCTAATGAAAAACTGTTTTTT
abundance: NA; j_gene: TRBJ2-7; d_gene: TRBD2; v_gene: TRBV27; CDR3aa: CASGGAGLNEQYF; CDR3nt: TGTGCCAGTGGGGGAGCGGGATTGAACGAGCAGTACTTC
abundance: NA; j_gene: TRBJ2-1; d_gene: TRBD2; v_gene: TRBV5-6; CDR3aa: CASSSGGGSYNEQFF; CDR3nt: TGTGCCAGCAGCTCCGGGGGGGGCTCCTACAATGAGCAGTTCTTC
abundance: NA; j_gene: TRBJ1-1; d_gene: NA; v_gene: TRBV6-1; CDR3aa: CAARSGGRGDTEAFF; CDR3nt: TGTGCCGCACGGTCGGGGGGCAGAGGGGACACTGAAGCTTTCTTT
abundance: NA; j_gene: TRBJ2-7; d_gene: TRBD1; v_gene: TRBV28; CDR3aa: CASSLWGQGRYEQYF; CDR3nt: TGTGCCAGCAGTTTATGGGGACAGGGCAGGTACGAGCAGTACTTC
abundance: few; j_gene: TRBJ1-2; d_gene: TRBD1; v_gene: TRBV13; CDR3aa: CASTLGSPWTGLGGYGYTF; CDR3nt: TGTGCCAGCACGTTGGGGAGTCCCTGGACAGGGCTAGGGGGCTATGGCTACACCTTC
abundance: NA; j_gene: TRBJ2-7; d_gene: NA; v_gene: TRBV11-3; CDR3aa: CASSWSESYEQYF; CDR3nt: TGTGCCAGCAGTTGGAGTGAGTCCTACGAGCAGTACTTC
abundance: once; j_gene: TRBJ2-7; d_gene: NA; v_gene: TRBV5-6; CDR3aa: CASSAGLSSYEQYF; CDR3nt: TGTGCCAGCAGCGCCGGACTGAGCTCCTACGAGCAGTACTTC
abundance: NA; j_gene: TRBJ2-4; d_gene: TRBD1; v_gene: TRBV28; CDR3aa: CASSYSTGDIQYF; CDR3nt: TGTGCCAGCAGTTACTCTACAGGGGACATTCAGTACTTC
abundance: NA; j_gene: TRBJ2-5; d_gene: NA; v_gene: TRBV25-1; CDR3aa: CASSESSHGAAETQYF; CDR3nt: TGTGCCAGCAGTGAATCGAGTCATGGGGCCGCGGAGACCCAGTACTTC
abundance: few; j_gene: TRBJ2-3; d_gene: TRBD2; v_gene: TRBV5-4; CDR3aa: CASSLGLAGRTDTQYF; CDR3nt: TGTGCCAGCAGCTTAGGACTAGCGGGAAGAACAGATACGCAGTATTTT